Listed here are 20 T cell receptor beta chains from one sample, sequenced in a study of blood T cell repertoires in COVID-19. Method: immunoSEQ multiplex PCR; TCRdb's copy keeps in-frame clones and lacks some. The sample shows roughly 180,000 clones, roughly nine tenths of them seen only once. Input material: peripheral blood. The receptors here all came from a man between 18 and 29 years old with acute or convalescent COVID-19.

V usage is TRBV2 and J usage is TRBJ1-5; the D gene is possibly TRBD1 (6 bases). The germline CDR1 and CDR2 sequences are SNHLY and FYNNEI. The CDR3 is made up of 12 amino acids. The V end was cut by 8 bases, the J end by 4 bases, with 9 bases between. The CDR3 nucleotides read TGTGCCAGCCGGCAGGGGAATCAGCCCCAGCATTTT. Translated, it gives CASRQGNQPQHF.

CDR3 amino acids: CASSFELAGGEQFF. The CDR3 nucleotides are TGTGCCAGCAGTTTTGAACTAGCGGGGGGTGAGCAGTTCTTC. The rearrangement joins TRBV6-1 to TRBJ2-1, with TRBD2 matching 12 bases. The CDR3 sequence is 14 residues long. Germline-derived CDR1 and CDR2 are MNHNS and SASEGT. With V trimmed by 5 bases and J by 9 bases, 5 bases remained unmatched.

The CDR3: CASSQTGQGTDTQYF. Written as DNA, the CDR3 is TGCGCCAGCAGCCAGACGGGACAGGGGACAGATACGCAGTATTTT. The chain recombines TRBV4-1 with TRBJ2-3, with TRBD1 matching 10 bases. The CDR3 is 15 residues long. The V segment lost 3 bases and the J segment 3 bases; nucleotides outside the gene matches: 3. Germline lookup yields CDR1 MGHRA and CDR2 YSYEKL.

The chain carries TRBV9 and TRBJ1-5; a weak D match, TRBD1 (6 bases). Trimming stripped 3 bases from V and 0 bases from J, with 10 bases between. Germline CDR1 is SGDLS and CDR2 is YYNGEE. The length of the CDR3 is 15 residues. The CDR3 bases are TGTGCCAGCAGCGCCTCAGGGGATAGCAATCAGCCCCAGCATTTT. Protein product: CASSASGDSNQPQHF.

The rearrangement joins TRBV7-2 to TRBJ1-3, with a possible D match to TRBD1 (5 bases). The ends were cut back, 3 bases at V and 0 bases at J, with 12 bases in the middle. Germline CDR1 and CDR2: SGHTA and FQGNSA. This CDR3 spans 16 amino acids. The CDR3: CASSLQGWDSGNTIYF. The CDR3 nucleotides are TGTGCCAGCAGCTTGCAGGGATGGGACTCTGGAAACACCATATATTTT. Supplemented by reference TRBV7-2 and TRBJ1-3, the full variable domain reads GAGVSQSPSNKVTEKGKDVELRCDPISGHTALYWYRQSLGQGLEFLIYFQGNSAPDKSGLPSDRFSAERTGGSVSTLTIQRTQQEDSAVYLCASSLQGWDSGNTIYFGEGSWLTVV.

The chain recombines TRBV6-5 with TRBJ2-7; D is possibly TRBD2 (5 bases). V lost 5 bases and J 7 bases, leaving 12 bases between the germline ends. From germline, CDR1 is MNHEY and CDR2 SVGAGI. CDR3 length: 12 residues. CDR3 region: CASSPIGGEQYV. The CDR3 coding sequence is TGTGCCAGCAGTCCTATAGGCGGGGAGCAGTACGTC.

This sequence joins TRBV2 and TRBJ1-5; 9 nucleotides align to TRBD1. The germline V gene encodes CDR1 SNHLY and CDR2 FYNNEI. The CDR3 contains 13 residues. V gave up 8 bases and J gave up 10 bases; unmatched junction bases: 9. CDR3 sequence reads: CASAGQGIRPQHF. The CDR3 DNA reads as TGTGCCAGCGCTGGACAGGGGATTAGACCCCAGCATTTT.

The chain is built from TRBV2 and TRBJ2-7; tentatively, D is TRBD1 (6 bases). With 4 bases removed from V and 4 bases from J, the gap between germline ends came to 8 bases. The CDR3 consists of 12 residues. In germline, CDR1 is SNHLY, CDR2 FYNNEI. CDR3 sequence (DNA): TGTGCCAGCAGTGTAGGGGGATACGAGCAGTACGTC. It translates to CASSVGGYEQYV.

The chain is built from TRBV6-5 and TRBJ2-5; 12 bases fit TRBD1. Germline values: CDR1 MNHEY, CDR2 SVGAGI. The CDR3 sequence is 14 residues long. The V and J ends lost 7 bases and 5 bases, in that order; junction bases with no gene match: 5. CDR3 region: CASTGTGGAETQYF. As DNA, the CDR3 is TGTGCCAGCACCGGGACAGGGGGCGCGGAGACCCAGTACTTC.

The chain recombines TRBV18 with TRBJ1-5; 9 bases match TRBD1. Germline values: CDR1 KGHSH, CDR2 LQKENI. The CDR3 has 15 residues. J lost 4 bases, V lost 2 bases, and 3 bases had no gene match. The CDR3 loop reads CASSPRTGENQPQHF. DNA for the CDR3: TGTGCCAGCTCACCAAGGACAGGGGAAAATCAGCCCCAGCATTTT.

This clone was observed a few times. The J gene is TRBJ2-7, the V gene TRBV5-1; 10 positions agree with TRBD1. Per the germline V gene, CDR1 is SGHRS and CDR2 is YFSETQ. V was clipped by 4 bases and J by 4 bases; unmatched bases: 2. The CDR3 spans 13 residues. The CDR3 sequence is CASSKGQGYEQYF. CDR3 coding DNA: TGCGCCAGCAGCAAGGGACAGGGGTACGAGCAGTACTTC.

The chain employs TRBV7-3 and TRBJ2-6; D gene ambiguous. The germline V gene has CDR1 SGHTA and CDR2 FQGTGA. V was shortened by 3 bases and J by 4 bases, with 4 bases between the two germline ends. The CDR3 runs 13 residues. As DNA, the CDR3 is TGTGCCAGCAGCTTTATCGGGGCCAACGTCCTGACTTTC. This sequence encodes CASSFIGANVLTF. The entire variable domain, with the rest obtained from reference TRBV7-3 and TRBJ2-6, is as follows: GAGVSQTPSNKVTEKGKYVELRCDPISGHTALYWYRQSLGQGPEFLIYFQGTGAADDSGLPNDRFFAVRPEGSVSTLKIQRTERGDSAVYLCASSFIGANVLTFGAGSRLTVL.

The CDR3 DNA reads as TGTGCCAGTAGTGACCGAGGAGGCTCTGAAGCTTTCTTT. Protein product: CASSDRGGSEAFF. The chain couples TRBV19 to TRBJ1-1, with unresolved D. The CDR3 has 13 residues. V was shortened by 5 bases and J by 6 bases, with 13 bases between the two germline ends. Germline CDR1 is LNHDA and CDR2 is SQIVND (reference sequence). Drawing the rest from reference TRBV19 and TRBJ1-1, the complete variable domain is DGGITQSPKYLFRKEGQNVTLSCEQNLNHDAMYWYRQDPGQGLRLIYYSQIVNDFQKGDIAEGYSVSREKKESFPLTVTSAQKNPTAFYLCASSDRGGSEAFFGQGTRLTVV.

The CDR3 here is CASSPWGGETQYF. The CDR3, as DNA: TGTGCCAGCAGCCCATGGGGGGGGGAGACCCAGTACTTC. The chain is built from TRBV6-5 and TRBJ2-5; 7 bases map to TRBD2. Germline-derived CDR1 and CDR2 are MNHEY and SVGAGI. V was clipped by 6 bases and J by 5 bases; unmatched bases: 6. CDR3 length: 13 residues.

The chain links TRBV6-5 to TRBJ2-2; tentatively, D is TRBD1 (7 bases). V was pared by 6 bases and J by 2 bases, with 13 bases between. Germline CDR1 is MNHEY and CDR2 is SVGAGI. The CDR3 is made up of 15 amino acids. Here the CDR3 DNA reads TGTGCCAGCAGGCCACAGGGGACTAACACCGGGGAGCTGTTTTTT. Translating gives CASRPQGTNTGELFF.

This chain joins TRBV10-1 and TRBJ1-1; perhaps TRBD1 as D (6 bases). CDR1 WNHNN and CDR2 SYGVQD come from the germline V gene (reference sequence). Trimming cost V 0 bases and J 1 base, with 9 bases left between them. The CDR3 totals 15 residues. CDR3 amino acids: CASSESGGENTEAFF. As DNA, the CDR3 is TGCGCCAGCAGTGAGTCAGGGGGGGAGAACACTGAAGCTTTCTTT.

The chain combines TRBV7-8 with TRBJ1-1, with TRBD1 as a possible D gene (6 bases). The CDR3 totals 14 residues. The V gene lost 6 bases and the J gene lost 1 base, with 12 bases spanning the gap. Germline V gene sequence: CDR1 SGHVS, CDR2 FQNEAQ. As DNA, the CDR3 is TGTGCCAGCAGTCAATTCAGGGGGAACACTGAAGCTTTCTTT. Amino acid sequence: CASSQFRGNTEAFF.

The chain uses TRBV13 and TRBJ1-5; D possibly corresponds to TRBD1 (5 bases). This CDR3 region has 15 residues. Between the trimmed V and J ends, which lost 0 bases and 6 bases, there was a span of 12 bases. CDR1 PRHDT and CDR2 FYEKMQ come from the germline V gene (reference sequence). CDR3 sequence (DNA): TGTGCCAGCAGCTTAGGTGATGGGGCTGGTCAGCCCCAGCATTTT. Translated: CASSLGDGAGQPQHF.

V is TRBV7-9 and J is TRBJ2-7; maybe TRBD2 (6 bases). Germline values: CDR1 SEHNR, CDR2 FQNEAQ (reference sequence). The V end lost 0 bases, the J end lost 4 bases, and 10 bases lay between the germline ends. The CDR3 sequence is 14 residues long. CDR3 sequence (DNA): TGTGCCAGCAGCTTAGCAGTCGGACTATACGAGCAGTACGTC. Protein: CASSLAVGLYEQYV.

The chain links TRBV25-1 to TRBJ2-7; maybe TRBD1 (6 bases). The CDR3 length is 16 residues. Germline CDR1 reads MGHDK; CDR2 reads SYGVNS. The V end was cut by 0 bases, the J end by 9 bases, with 21 bases between. The CDR3: CASSEYSRRGSHWQYV. The DNA for the CDR3 is TGTGCCAGCAGTGAATATAGCCGTAGGGGGTCTCATTGGCAGTACGTC.